This T cell receptor beta chain was observed in a study of human T cells and chemical hapten exposure. From the RACE reads, TCRdb called clonotypes with MiXCR, one entry per CDR3 protein. The sample holds around 350,000 distinct CDR3 sequences, 4.5% to 7% seen once. This clonotype was observed a handful of times. There are 14 residues in the CDR3. The V segment lost 0 bases and the J segment 5 bases; nucleotides outside the gene matches: 2. From germline, CDR1 is LGHNA and CDR2 YSLEER. Described time point: pre-sensitization, week 0. Treatment: therapeutic diphenylcyclopropenone sensitization with weekly scalp DPC.

This TCR came from a woman younger than 35 with alopecia areata. Some clones in this sample may be carry-over from other donors' samples. This rearrangement joins TRBV4-3 to TRBJ2-3; TRBD2 matches at 7 bases. The input for sequencing was whole blood, taken in connection with sensitization to the hapten diphenylcyclopropenone (DPC). CDR3 sequence (DNA): TGCGCCAGCAGCCAAGATGGGGGGGTAGATACGCAGTATTTT. Protein sequence: CASSQDGGVDTQYF.